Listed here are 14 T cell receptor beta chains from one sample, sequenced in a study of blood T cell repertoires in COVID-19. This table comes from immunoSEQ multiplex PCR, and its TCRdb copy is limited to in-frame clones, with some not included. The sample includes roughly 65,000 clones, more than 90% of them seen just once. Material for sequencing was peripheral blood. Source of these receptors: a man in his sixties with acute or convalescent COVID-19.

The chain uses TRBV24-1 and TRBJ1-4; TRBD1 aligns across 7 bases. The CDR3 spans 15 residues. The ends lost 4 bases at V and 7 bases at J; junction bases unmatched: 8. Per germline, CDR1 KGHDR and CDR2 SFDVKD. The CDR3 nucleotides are TGTGCCACCAGTGACACTAGGGGGCCTGGTGAAAAACTGTTTTTT. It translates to CATSDTRGPGEKLFF.

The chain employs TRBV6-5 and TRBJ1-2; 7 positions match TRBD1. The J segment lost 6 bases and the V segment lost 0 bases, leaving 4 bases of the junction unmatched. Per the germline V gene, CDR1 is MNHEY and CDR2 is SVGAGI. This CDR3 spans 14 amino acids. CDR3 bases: TGTGCCAGCAGTTACTCAGCGACAGGGAATGGCTACACCTTC. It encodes CASSYSATGNGYTF.

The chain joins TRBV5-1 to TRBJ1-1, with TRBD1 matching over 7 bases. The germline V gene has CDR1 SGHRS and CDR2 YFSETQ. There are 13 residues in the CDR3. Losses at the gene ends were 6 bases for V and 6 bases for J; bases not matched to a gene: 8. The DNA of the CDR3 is TGCGCCAGCACCCGACAGGGATCCGCTGAAGCTTTCTTT. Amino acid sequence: CASTRQGSAEAFF.

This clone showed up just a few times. This CDR3 reads CASSSTGDPNTEAFF. The CDR3 bases are TGTGCCAGCAGCTCGACAGGGGACCCGAACACTGAAGCTTTCTTT. J is TRBJ1-1 and V is TRBV5-4, with 8 positions matching TRBD1. Germline values: CDR1 SGHNT, CDR2 YYREEE (reference sequence). After removal of 3 bases from V and 1 base from J, the junction contained 5 bases not matched to a gene. The CDR3 runs to 15 residues.

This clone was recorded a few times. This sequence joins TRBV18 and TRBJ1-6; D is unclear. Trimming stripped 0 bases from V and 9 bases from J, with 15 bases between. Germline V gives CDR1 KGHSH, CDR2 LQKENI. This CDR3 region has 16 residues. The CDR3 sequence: CASSPPTGSGRSPLHF. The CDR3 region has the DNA TGTGCCAGCTCACCACCCACCGGGAGCGGCCGTTCACCCCTCCACTTT.

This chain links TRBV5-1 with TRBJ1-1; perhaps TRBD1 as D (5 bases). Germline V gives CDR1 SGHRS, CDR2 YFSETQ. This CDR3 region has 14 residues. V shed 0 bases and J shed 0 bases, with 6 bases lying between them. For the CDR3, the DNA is TGCGCCAGCAGCTTGGACAGGTTGAACACTGAAGCTTTCTTT. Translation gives CASSLDRLNTEAFF.

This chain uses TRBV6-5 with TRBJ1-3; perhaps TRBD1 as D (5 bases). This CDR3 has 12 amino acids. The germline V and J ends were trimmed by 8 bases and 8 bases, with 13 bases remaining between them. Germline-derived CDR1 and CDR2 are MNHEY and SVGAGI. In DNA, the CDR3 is TGTGCCAGCGGCCAGGGCGAGGACACCATATATTTT. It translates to CASGQGEDTIYF.

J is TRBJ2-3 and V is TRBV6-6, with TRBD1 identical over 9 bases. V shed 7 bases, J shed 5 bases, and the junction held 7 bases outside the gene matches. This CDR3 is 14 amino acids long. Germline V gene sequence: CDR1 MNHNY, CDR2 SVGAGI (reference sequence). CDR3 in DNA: TGTGCCAGCACCCCGGGACAGGGATTAGATACGCAGTATTTT. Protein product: CASTPGQGLDTQYF.

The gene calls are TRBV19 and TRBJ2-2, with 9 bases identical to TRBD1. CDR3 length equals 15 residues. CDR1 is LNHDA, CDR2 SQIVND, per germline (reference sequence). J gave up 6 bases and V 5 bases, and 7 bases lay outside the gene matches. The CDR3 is CASSPQTGGPGELFF. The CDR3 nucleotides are TGTGCCAGTAGTCCCCAGACAGGGGGACCCGGGGAGCTGTTTTTT.

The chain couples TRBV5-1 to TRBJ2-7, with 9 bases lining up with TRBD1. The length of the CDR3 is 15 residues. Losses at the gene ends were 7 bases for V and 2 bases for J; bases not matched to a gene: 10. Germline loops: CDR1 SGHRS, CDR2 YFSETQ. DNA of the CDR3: TGCGCCAGCTCATCAAGACAGGGGGTTACCTACGAGCAGTACTTC. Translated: CASSSRQGVTYEQYF.

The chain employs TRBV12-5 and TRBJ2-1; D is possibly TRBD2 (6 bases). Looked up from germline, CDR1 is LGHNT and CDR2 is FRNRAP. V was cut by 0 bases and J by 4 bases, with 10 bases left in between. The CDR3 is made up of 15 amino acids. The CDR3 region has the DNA TGTGCTAGTGGTTTGGTTGCGGGATTATACAATGAGCAGTTCTTC. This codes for CASGLVAGLYNEQFF.

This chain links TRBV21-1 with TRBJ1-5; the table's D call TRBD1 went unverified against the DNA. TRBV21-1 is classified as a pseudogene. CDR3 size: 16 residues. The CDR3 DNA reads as TGTGCCAGCAGCAAAGGGTGGACAGGGGACCATAGGGCCCAGCATTTT. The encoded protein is CASSKGWTGDHRAQHF.

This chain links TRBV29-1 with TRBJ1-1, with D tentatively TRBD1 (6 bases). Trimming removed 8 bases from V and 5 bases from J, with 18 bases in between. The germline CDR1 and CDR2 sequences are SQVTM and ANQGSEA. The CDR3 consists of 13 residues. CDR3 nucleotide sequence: TGCAGCTCTCACGGGGGGCCGGGGACTGAAGCTTTCTTT. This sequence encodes CSSHGGPGTEAFF. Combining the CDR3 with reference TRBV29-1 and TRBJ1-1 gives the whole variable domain SAVISQKPSRDICQRGTSLTIQCQVDSQVTMMFWYRQQPGQSLTLIATANQGSEATYESGFVIDKFPISRPNLTFSTLTVSNMSPEDSSIYLCSSHGGPGTEAFFGQGTRLTVV.

The CDR3 bases are TGTGCCAGCAGTGAAGAGGGACAGGGGGCACTGGATGAGCAGTTCTTC. As protein: CASSEEGQGALDEQFF. The chain links TRBV6-1 to TRBJ2-1; 12 positions agree with TRBD1. This CDR3 region has 16 residues. Germline V gene data show CDR1 as MNHNS and CDR2 as SASEGT. Trimming cost V 1 base and J 8 bases; bases outside gene matches: 6.